This T cell receptor (beta chain) emerged from a study of T cell responses to AZD1222 COVID-19 vaccine. About the study: Doses given second, at about 4 or about 12 weeks, were pooled.

Findings of the study overall: Spike-specific TCR breadth and depth were elevated following two AZD1222 doses.

The CDR3 sequence is 15 residues long. Germline V gene sequence: CDR1 SGHNT, CDR2 YENEEA. The germline V and J ends were trimmed by 5 bases and 1 base, with 14 bases remaining between them. In the case of this clone: Its antigen is as yet unknown.

The data were produced by immunoSEQ multiplex PCR, yet TCRdb's version contains in-frame clones alone and is incomplete. The table has around 120,000 clones, over 75% seen once. This clonotype was sampled from an adult in good health. This material consisted of peripheral blood, taken on day 0 of AZD1222 vaccination. This sequence joins TRBV11-3 and TRBJ2-5; weak D call: TRBD2 (6 bases). The CDR3 region is CASSPLRGFQETQYF. DNA of the CDR3: TGTGCCAGCAGCCCGCTTCGGGGGTTCCAAGAGACCCAGTACTTC.